These 26 T cell receptor beta chains came from one sample sequenced in a study of cytomegalovirus exposure and HLA in healthy donors (dated by TCRdb to 2016 to 2017). The library was obtained by the immunoSEQ multiplex PCR assay. For the multiplex PCR, a mixture combining 60 forward primers for TCR Vbeta segments and 13 reverse primers for TCR Jbeta segments was used. Here the immuneACCESS table is served through TCRdb, limited to in-frame sequences with V and J called. Missing clones are a known gap in these copies; in checked studies unresolved V genes cover under half, and the rest lacks a known reason. This sample has 130,000 to 150,000 clones in its table, and about 78% of those were observed once. The ten largest clones represent approximately 6.3% of the sample. The sample taken for sequencing was PBMCs. The receptors shown here come from a man between 35 and 55 years old in good health and CMV-seropositive.

The chain carries TRBV27 and TRBJ2-3; 7 nucleotides line up with TRBD1. The CDR3 covers 14 residues. V was pared by 6 bases and J by 4 bases, with 7 bases of the junction left unmatched. From germline, CDR1 is MNHEY and CDR2 SMNVEV (reference sequence). The CDR3: CASSRRGRADTQYF. The CDR3 DNA sequence: TGTGCCAGCAGCAGAAGGGGGCGCGCAGATACGCAGTATTTT.

The chain employs TRBV11-2 and TRBJ1-2, with D perhaps TRBD1 (6 bases). The CDR3 is made up of 15 amino acids. Trimming took 0 bases from V and 4 from J, leaving 12 bases between them. From germline, CDR1 is SGHAT and CDR2 FQNNGV. CDR3 protein: CASSLDSGEGYGYTF. The CDR3 nucleotides read TGTGCCAGCAGCTTAGATTCAGGGGAGGGCTATGGCTACACCTTC.

The V and J genes are TRBV28 and TRBJ1-2; D not certain. This CDR3 comprises 12 residues. V lost 5 bases and J lost 8, with 12 bases in between. CDR1 is MDHEN, CDR2 SYDVKM, per germline. The CDR3 bases are TGTGCCAGCAGTCCCGGGGTCCGGGGCTACACCTTC. Its protein is CASSPGVRGYTF.

The gene calls are TRBV7-2 and TRBJ1-6; 10 nucleotides line up with TRBD1. V dropped 5 bases and J dropped 7; count of bases not matched to a gene: 2. CDR3 length: 14 residues. CDR1 is SGHTA and CDR2 is FQGNSA in the germline V gene. CDR3 DNA sequence: TGTGCCAGCAGCGCGACAGGGGGCAATTCACCCCTCCACTTT. Translation: CASSATGGNSPLHF.

This clone has only one observation. This chain links TRBV4-2 with TRBJ1-5; 9 bases are shared with TRBD1. With V trimmed by 2 bases and J by 4 bases, 6 bases remained unmatched. The germline gives CDR1 LGHNA, CDR2 YNFKEQ. This CDR3 spans 16 amino acids. CDR3: CASSQLGQGRNQPQHF. The CDR3 nucleotides read TGTGCCAGCAGCCAACTGGGACAGGGTAGAAATCAGCCCCAGCATTTT.

V and J are TRBV29-1 and TRBJ2-2, with D tentatively TRBD1 (5 bases). V lost 2 bases to trimming and J lost 5 bases, with 21 bases between them. This CDR3 has 17 amino acids. CDR1 is SQVTM, CDR2 ANQGSEA, per germline. The CDR3 nucleotides read TGCAGCGTTGAATCCCCACGGCCAGGGCGCTTTACCGGGGAGCTGTTTTTT. Translated, it gives CSVESPRPGRFTGELFF.

This clone came up once. The rearrangement uses TRBV7-2 and TRBJ1-2, with TRBD1 matching 7 bases. CDR1 is SGHTA, CDR2 FQGNSA, per germline. This CDR3 contains 17 residues. The trim removed 1 base at V and 7 bases at J, leaving 15 bases unmatched. In DNA form, the CDR3 reads TGTGCCAGCAGCTTAGTGGGCAGGGGGTTATTTGGTGGTGGCTACACCTTC. Residues: CASSLVGRGLFGGGYTF. Full variable domain (remainder filled in from reference TRBV7-2 and TRBJ1-2): GAGVSQSPSNKVTEKGKDVELRCDPISGHTALYWYRQSLGQGLEFLIYFQGNSAPDKSGLPSDRFSAERTGGSVSTLTIQRTQQEDSAVYLCASSLVGRGLFGGGYTFGSGTRLTVV.

The V and J genes are TRBV5-6 and TRBJ2-2; TRBD1 agrees at 10 bases. The J call may be incorrect, as the DNA end agrees better with TRBJ1-3. In germline, CDR1 is SGHDT, CDR2 YYEEEE. The CDR3 has 15 residues. The DNA for the CDR3 is TGTGCCAGCAGCGAGACAGGGGGCTTTGGAAACACCATATATTTT. Translation: CASSETGGFGNTIYF.

The rearrangement uses TRBV2 and TRBJ2-1; 7 nucleotides match TRBD1. The CDR3 runs to 15 residues. Trimming took 6 bases from V and 4 from J; bases not matched to a gene: 9. Germline V lookup: CDR1 SNHLY, CDR2 FYNNEI. The CDR3 DNA reads TGTGCCAGCAGGCAACGGACAGGAGCTTACAATGAGCAGTTCTTC. It is translated as CASRQRTGAYNEQFF.

V is TRBV4-1 and J is TRBJ2-7, with D possibly TRBD2 on 6 matching bases. The germline CDR1 and CDR2 sequences are MGHRA and YSYEKL. The CDR3 consists of 16 residues. V lost 1 base and J 2 bases, leaving 15 bases between the germline ends. The CDR3, as DNA: TGCGCCAGCAGCCAAGCAGGGACTCGACCTACCTACGAGCAGTACTTC. Its protein is CASSQAGTRPTYEQYF.

This clone was picked up one time. V and J are TRBV7-2 and TRBJ1-6; the D gene is possibly TRBD1 (5 bases). V lost 1 base to trimming and J lost 8 bases, with 18 bases between them. This CDR3 comprises 17 residues. Germline V lookup: CDR1 SGHTA, CDR2 FQGNSA. Written as DNA, the CDR3 is TGTGCCAGCAGCTTAGAGGTAGGGGCGAGATTAGATTCACCCCTCCACTTT. It codes for CASSLEVGARLDSPLHF.

The chain links TRBV11-2 to TRBJ1-1, with D maybe TRBD1 (6 bases). V lost 1 base and J 4 bases, leaving 10 bases between the germline ends. The CDR3 has 14 residues. The germline CDR1 and CDR2 sequences are SGHAT and FQNNGV. The CDR3 region has the DNA TGTGCCAGCAGCTTAGGAGGCAGGGGCACTGAAGCTTTCTTT. This sequence encodes CASSLGGRGTEAFF.

In this sample, this clone turned up a few times. The rearrangement joins TRBV2 to TRBJ1-5; D might be TRBD1 (6 bases). Trimming removed 8 bases from V and 0 bases from J, with 14 bases in between. The CDR3 contains 15 residues. Germline assignment: CDR1 SNHLY and CDR2 FYNNEI. CDR3 loop: CASSPRGNSNQPQHF. CDR3 nucleotides: TGTGCCAGCTCCCCGAGGGGGAATAGCAATCAGCCCCAGCATTTT.

The rearrangement links TRBV29-1 to TRBJ1-2; 9 bases are shared with TRBD1. The length of the CDR3 is 15 residues. Trimming took 4 bases from V and 7 from J; bases not matched to a gene: 13. Germline assignment: CDR1 SQVTM and CDR2 ANQGSEA. DNA of the CDR3: TGCAGCGTTGGATGGGGGACAGGGCAGGGTCCTGGCTACACCTTC. Translating gives CSVGWGTGQGPGYTF.

The chain joins TRBV7-9 to TRBJ2-7, with TRBD2 identical over 16 bases. V was clipped by 4 bases and J by 0 bases; unmatched bases: 6. The V gene's germline CDR1 is SEHNR and CDR2 FQNEAQ (reference sequence). The length of the CDR3 is 18 residues. In nucleotides, the CDR3 is TGTGCCAGCAGCTCGGGACTAGCGGGAGGGTTTAGCTCCTACGAGCAGTACTTC. Its translation is CASSSGLAGGFSSYEQYF.

The rearrangement links TRBV10-1 to TRBJ2-7; TRBD1 is a possible D gene (7 bases). Trimming stripped 10 bases from V and 2 bases from J, with 21 bases between. The CDR3 totals 15 residues. Germline CDR1 and CDR2: WNHNN and SYGVQD (reference sequence). The CDR3 reads CANMRGDSSPYEQYF. The CDR3 DNA sequence: TGCGCCAACATGAGGGGGGACAGCTCACCCTACGAGCAGTACTTC.

V is TRBV19 and J is TRBJ1-2; 8 bases align to TRBD1. CDR1 is LNHDA and CDR2 is SQIVND in the germline V gene (reference sequence). This CDR3 region has 13 residues. J gave up 8 bases and V 3 bases, and 5 bases lay outside the gene matches. The CDR3 is CASSIGQGWGYTF. The CDR3 coding sequence is TGTGCCAGTAGTATCGGACAGGGCTGGGGCTACACCTTC. The variable domain in full, completed from reference TRBV19 and TRBJ1-2, reads DGGITQSPKYLFRKEGQNVTLSCEQNLNHDAMYWYRQDPGQGLRLIYYSQIVNDFQKGDIAEGYSVSREKKESFPLTVTSAQKNPTAFYLCASSIGQGWGYTFGSGTRLTVV.

The rearrangement links TRBV29-1 to TRBJ1-2, with D uncertain. V gave up 1 base and J gave up 7 bases, with 13 bases separating them. CDR3 length: 13 residues. The germline V gene has CDR1 SQVTM and CDR2 ANQGSEA. CDR3 DNA: TGCAGCGTTGAAGCTCAAGGGAGCGGTGGCTACACCTTC. Translation gives CSVEAQGSGGYTF.

CDR3: CASRENGFSYNEQFF. The DNA for the CDR3 is TGTGCCAGTAGGGAGAACGGATTCTCCTACAATGAGCAGTTCTTC. This chain uses TRBV19 with TRBJ2-1; D is unclear. The CDR3 runs to 15 residues. The germline V and J ends were trimmed by 6 bases and 0 bases, with 12 bases remaining between them. Per germline, CDR1 LNHDA and CDR2 SQIVND (reference sequence). Combining the CDR3 with reference TRBV19 and TRBJ2-1 gives the whole variable domain DGGITQSPKYLFRKEGQNVTLSCEQNLNHDAMYWYRQDPGQGLRLIYYSQIVNDFQKGDIAEGYSVSREKKESFPLTVTSAQKNPTAFYLCASRENGFSYNEQFFGPGTRLTVL.

This rearrangement joins TRBV7-6 to TRBJ1-1, with TRBD1 identical over 10 bases. CDR1 is SGHVS and CDR2 is FNYEAQ in the germline V gene. With 5 bases clipped from V and 5 bases from J, the junction kept 8 bases outside the gene matches. The length of the CDR3 is 15 residues. CDR3 bases: TGTGCCAGCAGCCTCCGGACAGGGGGTGAAACTGAAGCTTTCTTT. It is translated as CASSLRTGGETEAFF.

The chain's CDR3 is CASSSRDRGGIQETQYF. CDR3 DNA: TGTGCCAGCAGTTCTCGGGACAGGGGGGGAATACAAGAGACCCAGTACTTC. The V call is TRBV27, the J call TRBJ2-5, with 11 bases identical to TRBD1. After removal of 4 bases from V and 2 bases from J, the junction contained 9 bases not matched to a gene. This CDR3 contains 17 residues. Per germline, CDR1 MNHEY and CDR2 SMNVEV (reference sequence).

This chain joins TRBV5-1 and TRBJ2-2, with a possible D match to TRBD2 (6 bases). The CDR3 extends over 14 amino acids. V was clipped by 4 bases and J by 4 bases, with 11 bases between them. Per the germline V gene, CDR1 is SGHRS and CDR2 is YFSETQ. The CDR3 nucleotides read TGCGCCAGCAGCCGGGAGAAATCCACCGGGGAGCTGTTTTTT. Residues: CASSREKSTGELFF.

The genes are TRBV11-2 and TRBJ2-7; possible D gene TRBD2, 5 bases. CDR1 is SGHAT, CDR2 FQNNGV, per germline. V lost 3 bases, J lost 2 bases, and 11 bases lay in between. The length of the CDR3 is 14 residues. CDR3 sequence: CASSFGVGAYEQYF. The CDR3 DNA reads TGTGCCAGCAGCTTCGGGGTCGGAGCCTACGAGCAGTACTTC.

This chain links TRBV2 with TRBJ2-1; 8 bases align to TRBD2. Per the germline V gene, CDR1 is SNHLY and CDR2 is FYNNEI. CDR3 size: 15 residues. Trimming removed 8 bases from V and 8 bases from J; junction bases left unmatched: 14. As DNA, the CDR3 is TGTGCCAGCTCTATAGGGGCGGGAGGAAATCATGAGCAGTTCTTC. Its translation is CASSIGAGGNHEQFF.

The CDR3 nucleotides read TGTGCCAGCAGCTCCCCTGACAGGGGGGCAACTAATGAAAAACTGTTTTTT. Translated, it gives CASSSPDRGATNEKLFF. The chain carries TRBV7-9 and TRBJ1-4, with TRBD1 identical over 9 bases. V lost 4 bases, J lost 0 bases, and 6 bases stayed unmatched. The germline CDR1 and CDR2 sequences are SEHNR and FQNEAQ (reference sequence). The CDR3 runs 17 residues. Supplemented by reference TRBV7-9 and TRBJ1-4, the full variable domain reads DTGVSQNPRHKITKRGQNVTFRCDPISEHNRLYWYRQTLGQGPEFLTYFQNEAQLEKSRLLSDRFSAERPKGSFSTLEIQRTEQGDSAMYLCASSSPDRGATNEKLFFGSGTQLSVL.

The chain joins TRBV5-8 to TRBJ2-3; D is ambiguous. V shed 0 bases and J shed 0 bases, with 8 bases lying between them. Germline CDR1 reads SGHTS; CDR2 reads YDEGEE. CDR3 length: 15 residues. DNA of the CDR3: TGTGCCAGCAGCTTGGGTCTACCTAGCACAGATACGCAGTATTTT. Translation gives CASSLGLPSTDTQYF. Filled out from reference TRBV5-8 and TRBJ2-3, the complete variable domain reads EAGVTQSPTHLIKTRGQQATLRCSPISGHTSVYWYQQALGLGLQFLLWYDEGEERNRGNFPPRFSGRQFPNYSSELNVNALELEDSALYLCASSLGLPSTDTQYFGPGTRLTVL.